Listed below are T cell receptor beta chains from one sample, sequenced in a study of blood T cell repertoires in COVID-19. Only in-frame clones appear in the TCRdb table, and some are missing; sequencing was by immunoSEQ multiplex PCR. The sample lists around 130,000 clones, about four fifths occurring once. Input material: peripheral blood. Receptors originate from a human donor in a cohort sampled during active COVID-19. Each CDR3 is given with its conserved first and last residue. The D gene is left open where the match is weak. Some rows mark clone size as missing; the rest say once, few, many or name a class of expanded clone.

CDR3nt: TGTGCCATCAGTGGAAGGACAGGGAATATGGACGAGCAGTACTTC
CDR3aa: CAISGRTGNMDEQYF
d_gene: TRBD1
abundance: NA
j_gene: TRBJ2-7
v_gene: TRBV10-3

CDR3nt: TGTGCCAGCTCACCGACTGAGACAGGACCTCCTTATGGCTACACCTTC
CDR3aa: CASSPTETGPPYGYTF
d_gene: NA
abundance: NA
j_gene: TRBJ1-2
v_gene: TRBV18

CDR3nt: TGTGCCAGCAGTTCCCTCCCGGGGCGGGGCACTGAAGCTTTCTTT
CDR3aa: CASSSLPGRGTEAFF
d_gene: NA
abundance: NA
j_gene: TRBJ1-1
v_gene: TRBV27

CDR3nt: TGCGCCAGCAGCTTGGACGGGGGCTATGGCTACACCTTC
CDR3aa: CASSLDGGYGYTF
d_gene: NA
abundance: NA
j_gene: TRBJ1-2
v_gene: TRBV5-1

CDR3nt: TGCAGCGTTGGGGTCTGGGAGGACAGGGCCGATACGCAGTATTTT
CDR3aa: CSVGVWEDRADTQYF
d_gene: TRBD1
abundance: once
j_gene: TRBJ2-3
v_gene: TRBV29-1

CDR3nt: TGTGCCAGCAGTACTTCCGCCGGGCCCGGGGTGGGCTACACCTTC
CDR3aa: CASSTSAGPGVGYTF
d_gene: NA
abundance: NA
j_gene: TRBJ1-2
v_gene: TRBV6-5

CDR3nt: TGTGCCAGTAGTATCGCTACAGGGCTATTCAACTATGGCTACACCTTC
CDR3aa: CASSIATGLFNYGYTF
d_gene: NA
abundance: NA
j_gene: TRBJ1-2
v_gene: TRBV19

CDR3nt: TGTGCCAGCAGTGAAGGGCCACAAGAGACCCAGTACTTC
CDR3aa: CASSEGPQETQYF
d_gene: NA
abundance: NA
j_gene: TRBJ2-5
v_gene: TRBV2

CDR3nt: TGCGCCAGCAGCCAAGAACCGACAGGAGCGATAGGCTACACCTTC
CDR3aa: CASSQEPTGAIGYTF
d_gene: NA
abundance: NA
j_gene: TRBJ1-2
v_gene: TRBV4-1

CDR3nt: TGTGCCAGCAGTCGCCGACGACCGACAGGGGGCGGGAACTATGGCTACACCTTC
CDR3aa: CASSRRRPTGGGNYGYTF
d_gene: TRBD1
abundance: NA
j_gene: TRBJ1-2
v_gene: TRBV6-6

CDR3nt: TGCAGCGTTCTTCCCACAGATACGCAGTATTTT
CDR3aa: CSVLPTDTQYF
d_gene: NA
abundance: NA
j_gene: TRBJ2-3
v_gene: TRBV29-1

CDR3nt: TGTGCCTGGAGTGTACTTCATACGGGGGCTGGAAACACCATATATTTT
CDR3aa: CAWSVLHTGAGNTIYF
d_gene: NA
abundance: NA
j_gene: TRBJ1-3
v_gene: TRBV30

CDR3nt: TGCGCCAGCAGCTTGGTCCCAGGGAGGATGGAGACCCAGTACTTC
CDR3aa: CASSLVPGRMETQYF
d_gene: NA
abundance: NA
j_gene: TRBJ2-5
v_gene: TRBV5-1

CDR3nt: TGTGCCAGTCGTAGGGGAGGTGGCACTGAAGCTTTCTTT
CDR3aa: CASRRGGGTEAFF
d_gene: NA
abundance: NA
j_gene: TRBJ1-1
v_gene: TRBV6-5

CDR3nt: TGTGCCAGCAGCCAATCGTGGGGACGTAGCGGCGAGCAGTACTTC
CDR3aa: CASSQSWGRSGEQYF
d_gene: NA
abundance: NA
j_gene: TRBJ2-7
v_gene: TRBV16

CDR3nt: TGTGCCAGCGGGGACTCACAAGAGACCCAGTACTTC
CDR3aa: CASGDSQETQYF
d_gene: NA
abundance: few
j_gene: TRBJ2-5
v_gene: TRBV6-5

CDR3nt: TGTGCCAGCAGGAGACAGTTAAGGTCCCACGAGCAGTACTTC
CDR3aa: CASRRQLRSHEQYF
d_gene: NA
abundance: NA
j_gene: TRBJ2-7
v_gene: TRBV6-4

CDR3nt: TGCGCCAGCAGTGCGGGAGGACAGGGAGGGACTGAAGCTTTCTTT
CDR3aa: CASSAGGQGGTEAFF
d_gene: TRBD1
abundance: NA
j_gene: TRBJ1-1
v_gene: TRBV10-2

CDR3nt: TGTGCCAGCAGCCAAGATTTTGGTTCGGCACAGGGTGAAGCTTTCTTT
CDR3aa: CASSQDFGSAQGEAFF
d_gene: NA
abundance: NA
j_gene: TRBJ1-1
v_gene: TRBV14

CDR3nt: TGTGCCAGCAGGCGGCGGGGGGGGAACTATGGCTACACCTTC
CDR3aa: CASRRRGGNYGYTF
d_gene: NA
abundance: NA
j_gene: TRBJ1-2
v_gene: TRBV6-5

CDR3nt: TGTGCCAGCAGTTTTACTGGGGGGAGAGCTGAAGCTTTCTTT
CDR3aa: CASSFTGGRAEAFF
d_gene: NA
abundance: NA
j_gene: TRBJ1-1
v_gene: TRBV6-6